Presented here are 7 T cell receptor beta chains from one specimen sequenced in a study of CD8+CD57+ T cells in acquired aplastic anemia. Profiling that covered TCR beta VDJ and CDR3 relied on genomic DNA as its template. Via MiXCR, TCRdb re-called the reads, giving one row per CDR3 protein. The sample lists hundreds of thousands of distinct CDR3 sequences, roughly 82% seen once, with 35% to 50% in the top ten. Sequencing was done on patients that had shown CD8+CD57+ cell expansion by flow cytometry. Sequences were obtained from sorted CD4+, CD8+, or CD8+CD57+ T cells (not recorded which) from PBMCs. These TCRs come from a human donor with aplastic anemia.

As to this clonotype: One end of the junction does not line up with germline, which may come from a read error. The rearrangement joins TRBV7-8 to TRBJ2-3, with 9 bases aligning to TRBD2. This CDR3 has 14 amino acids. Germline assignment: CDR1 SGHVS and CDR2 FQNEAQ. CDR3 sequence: CACKQAGGTDTQYF. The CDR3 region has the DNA TGTGCCTGCAAGCAAGCGGGGGGCACAGATACTCAGTATTTT.

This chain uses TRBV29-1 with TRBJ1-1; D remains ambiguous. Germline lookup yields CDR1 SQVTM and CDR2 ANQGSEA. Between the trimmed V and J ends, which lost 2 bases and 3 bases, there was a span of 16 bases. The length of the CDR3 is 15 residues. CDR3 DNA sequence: TGCAGCGTTGAAACGGGTATCAGAAGGTACACTGAAGCTTTCTTT. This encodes CSVETGIRRYTEAFF.

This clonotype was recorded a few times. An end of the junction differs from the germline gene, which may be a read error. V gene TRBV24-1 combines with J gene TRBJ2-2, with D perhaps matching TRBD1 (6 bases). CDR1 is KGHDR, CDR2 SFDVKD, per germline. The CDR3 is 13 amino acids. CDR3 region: CATLAGDTGELSW. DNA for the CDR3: TGTGCCACCTTGGCAGGGGACACCGGGGAGCTGTCTTGG.

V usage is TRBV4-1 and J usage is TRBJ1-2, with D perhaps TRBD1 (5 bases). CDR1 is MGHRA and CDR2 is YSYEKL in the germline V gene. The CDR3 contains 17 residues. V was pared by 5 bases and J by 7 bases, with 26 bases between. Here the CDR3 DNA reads TGCGCCAGCAGCGGAAACGACCGGGGCAGGGCTGTCAGTGGCTACACCTTC. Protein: CASSGNDRGRAVSGYTF.

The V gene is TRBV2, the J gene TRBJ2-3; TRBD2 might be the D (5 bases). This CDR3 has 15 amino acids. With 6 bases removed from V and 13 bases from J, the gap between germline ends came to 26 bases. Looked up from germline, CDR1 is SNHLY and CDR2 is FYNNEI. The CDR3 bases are TGTGCCAGCAGCCCTCGGAGGAGCCCGACCGCTGCGGAGTATTTT. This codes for CASSPRRSPTAAEYF.

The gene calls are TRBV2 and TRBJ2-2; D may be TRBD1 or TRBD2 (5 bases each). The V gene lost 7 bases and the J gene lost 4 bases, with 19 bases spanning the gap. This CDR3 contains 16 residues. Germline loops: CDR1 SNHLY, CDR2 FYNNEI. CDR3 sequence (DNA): TGTGCCAGCACTAGCATCCGGGACGGAAGCACCGGGGAGCTGTTTTTT. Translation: CASTSIRDGSTGELFF. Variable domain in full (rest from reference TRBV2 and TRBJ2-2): EPEVTQTPSHQVTQMGQEVILRCVPISNHLYFYWYRQILGQKVEFLVSFYNNEISEKSEIFDDQFSVERPDGSNFTLKIRSTKLEDSAMYFCASTSIRDGSTGELFFGEGSRLTVL.

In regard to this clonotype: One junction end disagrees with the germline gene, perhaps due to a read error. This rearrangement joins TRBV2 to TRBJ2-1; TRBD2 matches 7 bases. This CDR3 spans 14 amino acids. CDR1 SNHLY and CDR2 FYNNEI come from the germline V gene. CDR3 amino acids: CASGNGGSNAQYFF. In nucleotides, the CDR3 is TGTGCCAGCGGGAATGGCGGGAGTAATGCGCAGTATTTTTTC.